This TCR beta chain was observed in a study of molecular identifiers for immune sequencing clone quantification. The authors built bulk TCR libraries by previously described methods with listed TCR primers. TCRdb re-derived calls from the PCR reads in MiXCR, one entry per CDR3 protein. The repertoire has about 640,000 distinct CDR3 sequences, less than 20% of them found once; the top ten carry around 0.9%. This clonotype was counted many times. Sorting captured naive CD8 T cells as CD8+CD4-CCR7+CD45RA+. CDR3 size: 13 residues. Germline CDR1 reads SGHTA; CDR2 reads FQGNSA. Trimming stripped 8 bases from V and 7 bases from J, with 18 bases between.

Input material: naive CD8+ T cells from blood, with Jurkat cell RNA spiked in. Stated subset: FACS-sorted CD8+CD4-CCR7+CD45RA+ naive T cells. This sequence was found in a human donor in good health. Some libraries in this study had Jurkat cell RNA spiked in. The chain employs TRBV7-2 and TRBJ2-7; D is possibly TRBD1 or TRBD2 (5 bases each). The CDR3 DNA sequence: TGTGCCAGCCGAAGGGGAGACGTGCAAGAGCAGTACTTC. Translated: CASRRGDVQEQYF. The whole variable domain, remainder taken from reference TRBV7-2 and TRBJ2-7, is GAGVSQSPSNKVTEKGKDVELRCDPISGHTALYWYRQSLGQGLEFLIYFQGNSAPDKSGLPSDRFSAERTGGSVSTLTIQRTQQEDSAVYLCASRRGDVQEQYFGPGTRLTVT.